This T cell receptor beta chain was profiled in a study of blood T cell repertoires in COVID-19. Turning to the study itself: The United States, Italy and Spain were the sources of the acute and convalescent COVID-19 samples. PBMCs, B-cell-depleted T cells, or T cells provided the cDNA or gDNA that made up the material.

Authors' processing steps: From reference gene primer amplification, estimates of nucleated cell counts were derived. TCRdb's table, derived via immunoSEQ multiplex PCR, lists solely in-frame clones and lacks some. The DNA was the basis for D and trimming; V, J and clone size are from that table. The data contain 150,000 to 200,000 clones, approximately 84% of them seen just once; the ten biggest clones take up under 3%. This receptor was obtained from a human donor with acute or convalescent COVID-19. The donor label of this sample is uncertain. Sequencing was carried out using peripheral blood.

CDR3 protein: CASSAQGGGAGYGYTF. The CDR3 DNA is TGCGCCAGCAGCGCCCAGGGCGGGGGCGCCGGCTATGGCTACACCTTC. The V gene is TRBV5-1, the J gene TRBJ1-2, with TRBD1 as a possible D gene (6 bases). The CDR3 length is 16 residues. Trimming took 4 bases from V and 4 from J, leaving 20 bases between them. CDR1 and CDR2 (germline): SGHRS, YFSETQ. Together with reference TRBV5-1 and TRBJ1-2, the CDR3 gives the full variable domain: KAGVTQTPRYLIKTRGQQVTLSCSPISGHRSVSWYQQTPGQGLQFLFEYFSETQRNKGNFPGRFSGRQFSNSRSEMNVSTLELGDSALYLCASSAQGGGAGYGYTFGSGTRLTVV.